These T cell receptor beta chains were read from a single sample in a study of cytomegalovirus exposure and HLA in healthy donors. TCRdb's copy holds only in-frame clones and misses some; the assay was immunoSEQ multiplex PCR. The data show more than 95,000 clones, about 70% seen once. Sequencing was done on a sample of PBMCs. Receptor source: a man younger than 40 in good health and CMV-seronegative. The CDR3 runs from the conserved cysteine through the conserved F or W. Each record gives: clone size, V gene, D gene, J gene, CDR3 DNA, CDR3 protein. D genes are given only for firm matches. Clone size is shown for a subset of rows, as once, few, many or a class of expanded clone.

>.|TRBV6-6|.|TRBJ2-7
TGTGCCAGCAGTTCCCCCGGGACTTCCAACTACGAGCAGTACTTC
CASSSPGTSNYEQYF
>few|TRBV5-6|TRBD2|TRBJ2-3
TGTGCCAGCAGCGTACTAGCGGAGAGGACAGATACGCAGTATTTT
CASSVLAERTDTQYF
>few|TRBV4-2|TRBD2|TRBJ2-2
TGTGCCAGCAGCCGGGAGGGAGCGGTCGTCACCGGGGAGCTGTTTTTT
CASSREGAVVTGELFF
>.|TRBV6-1|.|TRBJ1-2
TGTGCCAGCAGTGGACACTCCGGGACTAACTATGGCTACACCTTC
CASSGHSGTNYGYTF
>.|TRBV7-2|TRBD2|TRBJ2-7
TGTGCCAGCAGCTTCTTAGCGGGCTCCTACGAGCAGTACTTC
CASSFLAGSYEQYF
>.|TRBV7-9|.|TRBJ2-3
TGTGCCAGCAGCTTGAGGGGGAATGAAGATACGCAGTATTTT
CASSLRGNEDTQYF
>.|TRBV4-2|.|TRBJ2-5
TGTGCCAGCAGCCAAGGAGGGTACACCGGACTCCAAGAGACCCAGTACTTC
CASSQGGYTGLQETQYF
>.|TRBV9|TRBD1|TRBJ1-4
TGTGCCAGCAGCAAACAGGGGTCCGCAACTAGTGAAAAACTGTTTTTT
CASSKQGSATSEKLFF
>.|TRBV11-2|TRBD2|TRBJ2-7
TGTGCCAGCAGCTCCTCAGGGACTAGCGGGAGCTACGAGCAGTACTTC
CASSSSGTSGSYEQYF
>.|TRBV28|TRBD1|TRBJ1-2
TGTGCCAGCAGCCCGATCGACAGGGATAATCCTGGCTACACCTTC
CASSPIDRDNPGYTF
>.|TRBV9|TRBD2|TRBJ2-3
TGTGCCAGCAGCGTAGGACCGACTAGCGCAGATACGCAGTATTTT
CASSVGPTSADTQYF
>few|TRBV5-5|.|TRBJ1-1
TGTGCCAGCAGCTTGGACTTAACGGCTTTCTTT
CASSLDLTAFF
>.|TRBV4-3|TRBD2|TRBJ2-7
TGCGCCAGCAGCCGCAACCCAGCGGGAGGGCCTTACGAGCAGTACTTC
CASSRNPAGGPYEQYF
>once|TRBV27|TRBD2|TRBJ2-1
TGTGCCAGCAGTTCACTAGCGGGTTACAATGAGCAGTTCTTC
CASSSLAGYNEQFF
>.|TRBV5-1|.|TRBJ1-1
TGCGCCAGCAGCGCCGGACAGTCGGGGACTGAAGCTTTCTTT
CASSAGQSGTEAFF
>.|TRBV5-8|.|TRBJ1-3
TGTGCCAGCAGCTTCTACGCCTCTGGAAACACCATATATTTT
CASSFYASGNTIYF
>.|TRBV5-6|TRBD2|TRBJ2-3
TGTGCCAGCAGCTTGATCGGGACTAGCGGGAAGGCAGATACGCAGTATTTT
CASSLIGTSGKADTQYF
>.|TRBV19|.|TRBJ1-3
TGTGCCAGTAGTATCCAGGGGCTAGGAAACACCATATATTTT
CASSIQGLGNTIYF
>.|TRBV28|.|TRBJ1-2
TGTGCCAGCAGTTTAGGTTCGACAGGCCTATTCGACTATGGCTACACCTTC
CASSLGSTGLFDYGYTF
>.|TRBV28|TRBD2|TRBJ2-7
TGTGCCAGCAGCCCGACTAGCGGGAGGTTCCACGAGCAGTACTTC
CASSPTSGRFHEQYF
>once|TRBV4-1|TRBD2|TRBJ2-1
TGCGCCAGCAGCCAAGCGGGACTAGCGGACAATGAGCAGTTCTTC
CASSQAGLADNEQFF
>.|TRBV29-1|.|TRBJ2-3
TGCAGCGTTGAAGGGGGGGAGATGAGCACAGATACGCAGTATTTT
CSVEGGEMSTDTQYF
>.|TRBV7-2|.|TRBJ2-5
TGTGCCAGCAGCTTAAATGCAGGTCAAGAGACCCAGTACTTC
CASSLNAGQETQYF
>.|TRBV11-2|.|TRBJ2-7
TGTGCCAGCAGCTTGGAGGGGGCGGCTACCTACGAGCAGTACTTC
CASSLEGAATYEQYF
>once|TRBV9|TRBD2|TRBJ2-7
TGTGCCAGCAGCTACCGGGGGGGTCTCGGGGACGAGCAGTACTTC
CASSYRGGLGDEQYF
>.|TRBV7-9|.|TRBJ2-7
TGTGCCAGCAGCTTGTCTGGCAACTACGAGCAGTACTTC
CASSLSGNYEQYF
>.|TRBV5-6|TRBD1|TRBJ2-3
TGTGCCAGCAGCTTCTGGGACAGAAGAACAGATACGCAGTATTTT
CASSFWDRRTDTQYF
>.|TRBV18|.|TRBJ2-7
TGTGCCAGCTCACCATACGCGGATACCCGAAACTACGAGCAGTACTTC
CASSPYADTRNYEQYF
>.|TRBV4-3|.|TRBJ1-1
TGCGCCAGCAGCCAAGAGAGTGCGGGAAGGGCGGGGAGGGGCACTGAAGCTTTCTTT
CASSQESAGRAGRGTEAFF
>.|TRBV28|TRBD2|TRBJ2-5
TGTGCCAGCAATTCCCGCTTGGGACTAGCGGGAGGGAAGACCCAGTACTTC
CASNSRLGLAGGKTQYF
>.|TRBV9|TRBD2|TRBJ2-7
TGTGCCAGCAGCCCCGGGACTAGCGGGGCCTACGAGCAGTACTTC
CASSPGTSGAYEQYF
>.|TRBV7-2|.|TRBJ1-6
TGTGCCAGCAGCTTAGCTGAGTCAACGGCCCTCCACTTT
CASSLAESTALHF
>.|TRBV28|.|TRBJ1-2
TGTGCCAGCAGTTTGCAGGGTTATGGCTACACCTTC
CASSLQGYGYTF
>.|TRBV11-2|TRBD1|TRBJ1-3
TGTGCCAGCAGCGTAGACAGGGGCTCTGGAAACACCATATATTTT
CASSVDRGSGNTIYF
>.|TRBV6-5|.|TRBJ2-7
TGTGCCAGCAGTTACCGGACAGCCCGAGAGGACGAGCAGTACTTC
CASSYRTAREDEQYF
>.|TRBV29-1|.|TRBJ2-1
TGCAGCGTTGAAGGTAACCTCCTAGCGAATGGGTACAATGAGCAGTTCTTC
CSVEGNLLANGYNEQFF
>.|TRBV7-6|.|TRBJ2-3
TGTGCCAGCATCCTGACCGGCGCGGACACAGATACGCAGTATTTT
CASILTGADTDTQYF
>.|TRBV2|TRBD2|TRBJ2-2
TGTGCCAGCAACCCACTAGCGGGCGGGGACACCGGGGAGCTGTTTTTT
CASNPLAGGDTGELFF
>.|TRBV5-1|.|TRBJ2-5
TGCGCCAGCAGCTTGATCGGGGTACAAGAGACCCAGTACTTC
CASSLIGVQETQYF
>once|TRBV5-4|.|TRBJ1-3
TGTGCCAGCAGCCCGACAGCCTCTGGAAACACCATATATTTT
CASSPTASGNTIYF
>.|TRBV11-3|.|TRBJ2-2
TGTGCCAGCAGCTCTGGCACCGCAACCGGGGAGCTGTTTTTT
CASSSGTATGELFF
>few|TRBV30|TRBD1|TRBJ2-7
TGTGCCTACGGGACAGCCTCCTACGAGCAGTACTTC
CAYGTASYEQYF
>.|TRBV7-9|TRBD1|TRBJ1-2
TGTTCCAGCAGCTTCGAGCACAGGGGGCAAGGTGGCTACACCTTC
CSSSFEHRGQGGYTF
>.|TRBV28|TRBD2|TRBJ2-7
TGTGCCAGCAGATTGACTAGCGGTACCACCTACGAGCAGTACTTC
CASRLTSGTTYEQYF
>few|TRBV19|.|TRBJ1-5
TGTGCCAGTAGTATCGGTCCTAATCAGCCCCAGCATTTT
CASSIGPNQPQHF
>.|TRBV7-2|.|TRBJ2-5
TGTGCCAGCAGCTTGCGTCAGACCCAAGAGGCCCAGTACTTC
CASSLRQTQEAQYF
>.|TRBV6-1|.|TRBJ2-5
TGTGCCAGCAGGTCGAACAGAGACCAAGAGACCCAGTACTTC
CASRSNRDQETQYF
>once|TRBV7-9|.|TRBJ2-1
TGTGCCAGCAGCTTAGGGAGCCTAGCTCGGCGGTGGAATGACAATGAGCAGTTCTTC
CASSLGSLARRWNDNEQFF
>few|TRBV7-8|.|TRBJ2-3
TGTGCCAGCAGCTCAACATTATTTTCAGGGTCCACAGATACGCAGTATTTT
CASSSTLFSGSTDTQYF
>few|TRBV5-4|TRBD2|TRBJ2-3
TGTGCCAGCAGGTTGGGGGGACTAGCGGGTAACACAGATACGCAGTATTTT
CASRLGGLAGNTDTQYF